This TCR beta chain derives from a study of T cell responses to AZD1222 COVID-19 vaccine. A note on this clone: Its antigen is unidentified.

Germline CDR1 reads SGHRS; CDR2 reads YFSETQ. Deletions cut 5 bases from V and 1 base from J, with 12 bases between. The CDR3 runs 14 residues. Notes on the study in general: Sampled repertoires all dated from after the peak T cell response. Only a handful of AZD1222 recipients tested seropositive at baseline.

Method: immunoSEQ multiplex PCR; TCRdb's copy keeps in-frame clones and lacks some. The repertoire holds 200,000 or so clones, with approximately 94% as singletons. The origin of this receptor is an adult in good health. V is TRBV5-1 and J is TRBJ1-1, with D maybe TRBD1 (5 bases). The specimen comprised peripheral blood, sampled on day 0 of MenACWY control vaccination. CDR3 sequence reads: CASRSGTENTEAFF. For the CDR3, the DNA is TGCGCCAGCAGATCCGGGACGGAGAACACTGAAGCTTTCTTT.